This T cell receptor beta chain was captured in a study of response to subunit inactivated influenza vaccine. V was pared by 4 bases and J by 6 bases, with 5 bases of the junction left unmatched. Germline values: CDR1 MNHEY, CDR2 SMNVEV (reference sequence). The CDR3 is 15 residues long. Study conclusions and caveats: The authors suggested that every seasonal influenza vaccination recruits few new T cells.

TCRdb re-called the RT-PCR reads with MiXCR, one entry per CDR3 protein. The top ten hold 5.5% to 8% of the sample, which has approximately 700,000 distinct CDR3 sequences, roughly 13% seen once. On this clonotype itself: The antigen is not known.

The chain joins TRBV27 to TRBJ2-2; 10 bases fit TRBD1. This receptor was identified in a man aged 45-60 years who received an inactivated influenza vaccine. Specimen: PBMCs from blood, collected roughly 2 weeks before vaccination. The CDR3 sequence: CASSSDRGRPGELFF. The CDR3 DNA reads TGTGCCAGCAGTTCCGACAGGGGGCGACCCGGGGAGCTGTTTTTT.